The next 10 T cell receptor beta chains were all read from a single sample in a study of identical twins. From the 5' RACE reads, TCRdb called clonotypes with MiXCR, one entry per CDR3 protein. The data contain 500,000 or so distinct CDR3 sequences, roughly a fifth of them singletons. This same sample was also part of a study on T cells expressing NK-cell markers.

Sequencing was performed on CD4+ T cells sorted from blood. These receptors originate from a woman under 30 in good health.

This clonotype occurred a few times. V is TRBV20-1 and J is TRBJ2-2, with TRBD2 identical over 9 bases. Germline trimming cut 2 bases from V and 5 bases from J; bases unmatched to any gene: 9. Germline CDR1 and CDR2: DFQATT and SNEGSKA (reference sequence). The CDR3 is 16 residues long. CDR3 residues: CSARPHSGRRTGELFF. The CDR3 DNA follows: TGCAGTGCTAGACCTCATAGCGGGAGAAGAACCGGGGAGCTGTTTTTT.

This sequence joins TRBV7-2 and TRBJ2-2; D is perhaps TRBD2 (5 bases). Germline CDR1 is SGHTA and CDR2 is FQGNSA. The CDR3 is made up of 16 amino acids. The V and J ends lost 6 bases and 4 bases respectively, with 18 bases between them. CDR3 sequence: CASRRYREEGTGELFF. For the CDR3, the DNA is TGTGCCAGCAGACGATACCGGGAAGAGGGCACCGGGGAGCTGTTTTTT.

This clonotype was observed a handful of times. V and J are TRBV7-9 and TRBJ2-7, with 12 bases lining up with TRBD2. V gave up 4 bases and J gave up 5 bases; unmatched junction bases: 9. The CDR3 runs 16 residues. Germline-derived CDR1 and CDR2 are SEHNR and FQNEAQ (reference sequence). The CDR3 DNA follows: TGTGCCAGCAGCTCTACGACTAGCGGGAGTAGCCACGAGCAGTACTTC. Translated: CASSSTTSGSSHEQYF.

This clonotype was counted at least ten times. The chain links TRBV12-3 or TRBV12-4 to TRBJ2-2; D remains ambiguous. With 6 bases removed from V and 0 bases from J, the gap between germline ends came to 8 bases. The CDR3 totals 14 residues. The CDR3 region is CASSTFANTGELFF. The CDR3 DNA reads TGTGCCAGCAGCACTTTCGCGAACACCGGGGAGCTGTTTTTT.

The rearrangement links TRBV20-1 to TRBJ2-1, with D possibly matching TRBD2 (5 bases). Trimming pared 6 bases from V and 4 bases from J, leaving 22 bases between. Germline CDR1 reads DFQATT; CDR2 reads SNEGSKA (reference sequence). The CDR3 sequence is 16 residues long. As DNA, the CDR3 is TGCAGTGCCACCCCCCCCGGGGTAGGTGGGTACAATGAGCAGTTCTTC. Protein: CSATPPGVGGYNEQFF.

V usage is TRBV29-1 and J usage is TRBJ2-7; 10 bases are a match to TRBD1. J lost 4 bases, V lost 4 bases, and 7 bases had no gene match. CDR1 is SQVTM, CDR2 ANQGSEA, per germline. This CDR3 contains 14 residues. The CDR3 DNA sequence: TGCAGCGTTGGCAGGACAGGGGGGGTTTACGAGCAGTACTTC. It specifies CSVGRTGGVYEQYF.

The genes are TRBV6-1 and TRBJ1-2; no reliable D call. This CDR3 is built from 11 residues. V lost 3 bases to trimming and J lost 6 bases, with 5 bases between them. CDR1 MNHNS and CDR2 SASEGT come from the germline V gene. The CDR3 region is CASSEWDGYTF. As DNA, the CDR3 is TGTGCCAGCAGTGAGTGGGATGGCTACACCTTC.

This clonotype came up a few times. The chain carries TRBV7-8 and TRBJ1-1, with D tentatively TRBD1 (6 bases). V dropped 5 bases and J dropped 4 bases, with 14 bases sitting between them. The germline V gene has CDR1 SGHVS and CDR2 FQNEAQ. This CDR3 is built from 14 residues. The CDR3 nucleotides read TGTGCCAGCAGCGGACGACAGGAAACCACTGAAGCTTTCTTT. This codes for CASSGRQETTEAFF.

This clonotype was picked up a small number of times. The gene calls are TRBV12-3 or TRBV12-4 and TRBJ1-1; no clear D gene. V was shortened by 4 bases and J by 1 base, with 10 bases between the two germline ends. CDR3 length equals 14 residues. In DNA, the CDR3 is TGTGCCAGCAGTTCGGACGGGAAGAACACTGAAGCTTTCTTT. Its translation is CASSSDGKNTEAFF.

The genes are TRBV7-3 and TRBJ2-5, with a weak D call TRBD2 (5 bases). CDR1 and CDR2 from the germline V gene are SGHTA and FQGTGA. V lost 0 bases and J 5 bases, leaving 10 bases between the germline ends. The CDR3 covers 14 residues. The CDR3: CASSLTPGLETQYF. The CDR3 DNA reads TGTGCCAGCAGCTTAACCCCGGGGTTGGAGACCCAGTACTTC.